Described below is a single T cell receptor (beta chain) sequence and its context. Its antigen is unknown. Base qualities are missing; no much larger clone stands one base away. The data belong to a study of blood T cell repertoires in COVID-19 (dated by TCRdb to 2019 to 2021). Background for the entire study: Samples covering the acute and convalescent phases of COVID-19 were provided by collaborators in the United States, Italy and Spain. The prospective study material was composed of cDNA or gDNA derived from T cells, B-cell-depleted T cells, or PBMCs. Deeply sampled blood TCRbeta repertoires from subjects exposed to, actively infected with, or recovered from COVID-19 were included in the dataset. The repertoires were released in a freely available public database intended as a resource for research on the immune response to SARS-CoV-2. Samples were obtained from the ongoing ImmuneRACE study (first 160 participants) and from over 1,000 subjects provided by 6 global collaborators. The sample metadata nearly always contained a de-identified subject ID, COVID-19 status, age in years and sex. Where available, HLA class I and class II types were obtained from metadata supplied by the sample provider rather than from assay-based typing. Overall study results and their limits: The amount of clinical and demographic metadata varied by source and participant and was provided uncurated.

CDR1 and CDR2 are drawn from the germline V gene: SGHRS, YFSETQ. The trim is 0 bases for V and 7 bases for J, with a gap of 7 bases between the germline ends. From its cysteine to its phenylalanine, the CDR3 spans 13 amino acids. Only the CDR3 part of the read is kept: 39 bases, read in frame from the first base. The immunoSEQ Assay, a bias-controlled multiplex PCR, was used to amplify TCRbeta CDR3 regions from genomic DNA. The source study handled its data this way. Nucleated cell counts per sample were estimated from amplification of reference gene primers within the assay. Sequence reads were collapsed and filtered to measure the absolute abundance of every unique TCRbeta CDR3 rearrangement. For each sample, productive Simpson clonality was calculated as the square root of Simpson's diversity index over productive rearrangements. Drawn from immuneACCESS, this table holds only the in-frame rearrangements with V and J called that TCRdb kept. Clones are partly lost; checked studies trace under half to an unresolved V gene and leave the rest unexplained. V and J calls and clone size are given by that table; D and trimming were obtained from the DNA. Across this sample there are around 100,000 clones, with around 85% seen only once. The ten largest clonotypes hold roughly 13% of the sample.

The collaborating institutions used their own protocols to collect whole blood in K2EDTA tubes. Collaborator samples were shipped for TCRbeta analysis as frozen whole blood, isolated PBMCs, or DNA extracted from either sample type. The chain joins TRBV5-1 to TRBJ1-4, with the D gene uncertain. The sequence derives from a human donor in a cohort sampled during active COVID-19. Sequencing used peripheral blood. The sequenced DNA is TGCGCCAGCAGCTTGGGAGAGGGTGAAAAACTGTTTTTT. The encoded protein is CASSLGEGEKLFF. The CDR3, completed at both ends by the reference TRBV5-1 and TRBJ1-4 genes, gives the full variable domain KAGVTQTPRYLIKTRGQQVTLSCSPISGHRSVSWYQQTPGQGLQFLFEYFSETQRNKGNFPGRFSGRQFSNSRSEMNVSTLELGDSALYLCASSLGEGEKLFFGSGTQLSVL.